The rows below give T cell receptor beta chains drawn from one sample of a study of cytomegalovirus exposure and HLA in healthy donors. Clones were sequenced by immunoSEQ multiplex PCR, and TCRdb holds only the in-frame ones, with some missing. The data show about 240,000 clones, 75% to 90% seen once. The sequenced material came from PBMCs. All receptors derive from a woman in her twenties or thirties in good health and CMV-seropositive. CDR3s include the opening cysteine and the closing phenylalanine or tryptophan. A D gene is named only where the DNA matches it firmly. Rows may omit the clone size; those that give it use once, few, many or a size class.

v_gene,abundance,d_gene,j_gene,CDR3aa,CDR3nt
TRBV6-5,NA,NA,TRBJ2-2,CASSTPGFHGELFF,TGTGCCAGCAGTACCCCAGGGTTTCACGGGGAGCTGTTTTTT
TRBV6-1,NA,NA,TRBJ1-1,CASIITGTQDAEAFF,TGTGCCAGCATTATAACCGGGACACAAGACGCTGAAGCTTTCTTT
TRBV11-3,once,NA,TRBJ2-1,CASSLVSPGYNEQFF,TGTGCCAGCAGCTTAGTGTCCCCCGGCTACAATGAGCAGTTCTTC
TRBV2,once,TRBD1,TRBJ2-1,CASRARDRGLYEQFF,TGTGCCAGCAGGGCTCGGGACAGGGGGCTATATGAGCAGTTCTTC
TRBV18,NA,NA,TRBJ1-1,CASQVLQGAGTEAFF,TGTGCCAGCCAGGTCCTACAGGGTGCGGGCACTGAAGCTTTCTTT
TRBV5-1,NA,TRBD1,TRBJ2-4,CASSLVGQNDVQYF,TGCGCCAGCAGCTTGGTGGGACAGAACGATGTTCAGTACTTC
TRBV9,NA,TRBD1,TRBJ1-4,CASSVGTGAEKLFF,TGTGCCAGCAGCGTGGGAACAGGGGCAGAAAAACTGTTTTTT
TRBV6-5,NA,TRBD1,TRBJ1-1,CASRLGQGGTEAFF,TGTGCCAGCAGACTCGGACAGGGAGGGACTGAAGCTTTCTTT
TRBV29-1,NA,NA,TRBJ2-7,CSASGGQTYEQYF,TGCAGCGCTAGCGGAGGACAGACCTACGAGCAGTACTTC
TRBV7-9,NA,NA,TRBJ2-6,CASSPRTASGANVLTF,TGTGCCAGCAGCCCTAGGACAGCCTCTGGGGCCAACGTCCTGACTTTC